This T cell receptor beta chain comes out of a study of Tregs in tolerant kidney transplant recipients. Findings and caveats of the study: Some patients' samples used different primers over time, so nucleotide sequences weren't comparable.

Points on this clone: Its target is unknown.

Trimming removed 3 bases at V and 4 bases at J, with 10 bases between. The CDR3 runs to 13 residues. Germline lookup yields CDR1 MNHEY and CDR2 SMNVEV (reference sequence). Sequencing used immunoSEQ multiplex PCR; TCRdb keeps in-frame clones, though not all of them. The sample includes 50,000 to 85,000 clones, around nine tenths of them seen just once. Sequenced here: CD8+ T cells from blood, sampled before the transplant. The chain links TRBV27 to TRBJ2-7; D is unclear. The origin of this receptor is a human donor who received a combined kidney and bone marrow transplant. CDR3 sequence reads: CASSFNPMYEQYF. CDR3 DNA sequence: TGTGCCAGCAGTTTCAATCCTATGTACGAGCAGTACTTC.